This T cell receptor (beta chain) was captured by sequencing in a study of blood T cell repertoires in COVID-19 (dated by TCRdb to the early 2020s). Regarding the research as a whole: The collaborator samples originated in the United States, Italy and Spain and spanned the acute and convalescent phases of COVID-19. The prospective study material was composed of cDNA or gDNA derived from T cells, B-cell-depleted T cells, or PBMCs. Deeply sampled blood TCRbeta repertoires from subjects exposed to, actively infected with, or recovered from COVID-19 were included in the dataset. The repertoires were released in a freely available public database meant as a resource for research on the immune response to SARS-CoV-2. The samples were drawn from two sources: the first 160 participants of the ongoing ImmuneRACE study, and fewer than 1,500 subjects contributed by 6 global collaborators. Sample metadata almost always included a de-identified subject ID, COVID-19 status, age in years and sex. Where available, HLA class I and class II types were taken from metadata supplied by the sample provider and were not determined by assay-based typing. The full study reports these points: The amount of clinical and demographic metadata varied by source and participant and was provided uncurated.

TCRbeta CDR3 regions were amplified from genomic DNA using the immunoSEQ Assay, a bias-controlled multiplex PCR. As for the original processing: Within the assay, amplification of reference gene primers was used to estimate how many nucleated cells each sample contained. To quantify the absolute abundance of each unique TCRbeta CDR3 rearrangement, sequence reads were collapsed and filtered. For each sample, productive Simpson clonality was calculated by taking the square root of Simpson's diversity index across productive rearrangements. What TCRdb holds here is the immuneACCESS table cut down to in-frame rearrangements. Part of the clones is not present; checked against another copy, under half of the missing clones reflect an unresolved V gene, and the others are unexplained. That table supplies the V and J calls and clone size; D and trimming were determined from the DNA. The sample contains roughly 80,000 clones, 80% to 90% of them found a single time. About a sixth of the sample comes from the top ten.

In regard to this clone: Its binding antigen is unknown. Base qualities are not provided; no much larger clone lies one nucleotide away.

According to the germline V gene, CDR1 reads MDHEN and CDR2 reads SYDVKM. There are 13 amino acids in the CDR3, from cysteine to phenylalanine inclusive. The DNA shown is the 39-base CDR3, in frame from base 1. V loses 2 bases of germline sequence and J loses 1 base, and the interval between the two ends is 5 bases. The collaborating institutions used their own protocols to collect whole blood in K2EDTA tubes. For TCRbeta analysis, collaborator samples were shipped as frozen whole blood, as isolated PBMCs, or as DNA extracted from either sample type. This TCR was recovered from a woman aged 55-70 years with acute or convalescent COVID-19. The rearrangement combines TRBV28 with TRBJ2-5, with the identity of the D gene unclear. Sample: peripheral blood. For the CDR3, the sequence is CASSLGPQETQYF. In nucleotides, the sequence is TGTGCCAGCAGTTTAGGGCCCCAAGAGACCCAGTACTTC.